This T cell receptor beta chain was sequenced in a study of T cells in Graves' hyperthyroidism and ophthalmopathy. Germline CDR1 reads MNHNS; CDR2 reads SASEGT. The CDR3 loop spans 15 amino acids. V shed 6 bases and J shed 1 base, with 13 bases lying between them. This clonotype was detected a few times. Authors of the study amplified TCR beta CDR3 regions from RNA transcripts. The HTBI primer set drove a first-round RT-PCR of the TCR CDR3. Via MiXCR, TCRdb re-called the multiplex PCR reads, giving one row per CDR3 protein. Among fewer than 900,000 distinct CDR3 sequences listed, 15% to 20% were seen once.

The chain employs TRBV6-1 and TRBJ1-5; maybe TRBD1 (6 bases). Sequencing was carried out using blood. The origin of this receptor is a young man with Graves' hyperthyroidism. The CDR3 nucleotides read TGTGCCAGCAGGGAAAACAGGGCAAGCAATCAGCCCCAGCATTTT. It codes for CASRENRASNQPQHF.